The 31 T cell receptor beta chains below were found in one sample sequenced in a study of post-analysis software for immune sequencing data. Broader study findings: Elevated frequency relative to controls characterized a handful of TRBV segments in patients, TRBV5-6, TRBV5-1 and TRBV20-1 among them.

No cognate antigen is known for these TCRs. TCR beta libraries were prepared from cDNA with unique molecular identifiers. TCRdb reprocessed the PCR reads via MiXCR and lists one record per CDR3 protein. The sample has hundreds of thousands of distinct CDR3 sequences; about 60% are singletons. Source material: blood. These receptors were obtained from a girl aged 2-10 years with multiple sclerosis.

The chain uses TRBV5-1 and TRBJ2-1; 7 nucleotides line up with TRBD2. The CDR3 runs to 22 residues. The germline V gene has CDR1 SGHRS and CDR2 YFSETQ. V dropped 0 bases and J dropped 7; count of bases not matched to a gene: 28. The CDR3 nucleotides are TGCGCCAGCAGCTTGGGCGCGCCACCACGCCTGGCGGGAGTGGTCGTTGTTAATGAGCAGTTCTTC. Translation: CASSLGAPPRLAGVVVVNEQFF.

The chain uses TRBV12-3 or TRBV12-4 and TRBJ2-1; the D is unclear. Trimming cost V 1 base and J 1 base, with 17 bases left between them. This CDR3 spans 18 amino acids. Written as DNA, the CDR3 is TGTGCCAGCAGTTTAGGTGCTGGAAATCAATGGTCCTACAATGAGCAGTTCTTC. Protein: CASSLGAGNQWSYNEQFF.

This sequence joins TRBV9 and TRBJ1-2, with TRBD1 as a possible D gene (6 bases). There are 15 residues in the CDR3. V dropped 3 bases and J dropped 4 bases, with 16 bases sitting between them. Per the germline V gene, CDR1 is SGDLS and CDR2 is YYNGEE. CDR3 coding DNA: TGTGCCAGCAGCGCATCCCCGGACAGCTCCTATGGCTACACCTTC. It is translated as CASSASPDSSYGYTF.

V is TRBV10-3 and J is TRBJ1-4, with a tentative D call TRBD1 (5 bases). The germline V gene encodes CDR1 ENHRY and CDR2 SYGVKD. This CDR3 is built from 13 residues. The V and J ends lost 6 bases and 8 bases respectively, with 13 bases between them. The CDR3 reads CAISLQENEKLFF. CDR3 DNA sequence: TGTGCCATCAGCTTACAGGAGAACGAAAAACTGTTTTTT.

With respect to this clonotype: A junction boundary mismatches the germline segment, possibly from a read error. V usage is TRBV29-1 and J usage is TRBJ2-1; no clear D gene. Germline CDR1 is SQVTM and CDR2 is ANQGSEA. The CDR3 extends over 14 amino acids. CDR3 region: CSVEGPSPGNEQFF. The DNA for the CDR3 is TGCAGCGTAGAAGGTCCGAGCCCCGGCAATGAGCAGTTCTTC.

This rearrangement joins TRBV28 to TRBJ2-3, with D uncertain. The CDR3 consists of 15 residues. Trimming left V 2 bases short and J 1 base short, with 10 bases between. Germline CDR1 reads MDHEN; CDR2 reads SYDVKM. The CDR3 region has the DNA TGTGCCAGCAGTTTAGGGCAGCTAGGCACAGATACGCAGTATTTT. This codes for CASSLGQLGTDTQYF.

V gene TRBV7-2 combines with J gene TRBJ2-3, with D maybe TRBD1 (5 bases). The CDR3 contains 17 residues. Per germline, CDR1 SGHTA and CDR2 FQGNSA. Between the trimmed V and J ends, which lost 1 base and 5 bases, there was a span of 19 bases. The CDR3 DNA reads TGTGCCAGCAGCTTAGAAAGGGGCGTCCTGGGTGGAGATACGCAGTATTTT. Protein: CASSLERGVLGGDTQYF.

This clonotype was counted ten times or more. The chain combines TRBV10-2 with TRBJ1-1; the D is unclear. The germline gives CDR1 WSHSY, CDR2 SAAADI. V lost 5 bases to trimming and J lost 6 bases, with 10 bases between them. The CDR3 covers 12 residues. In nucleotides, the CDR3 is TGCGCCAGCAGTCCTCCCTCCCCTGAAGCTTTCTTT. Protein: CASSPPSPEAFF.

The rearrangement joins TRBV6-5 to TRBJ1-2; 9 bases fit TRBD1. The CDR3 runs to 13 residues. With 6 bases clipped from V and 6 bases from J, the junction kept 5 bases outside the gene matches. The germline V gene has CDR1 MNHEY and CDR2 SVGAGI. CDR3 nucleotide sequence: TGTGCCAGCAGGGGGACAGGGTACGATGGCTACACCTTC. It translates to CASRGTGYDGYTF.

CDR3 nucleotide sequence: TGTGCCAGCACCCGACAGGGACAAAATGGCTACACCTTC. Its protein is CASTRQGQNGYTF. The chain couples TRBV28 to TRBJ1-2; 7 positions match TRBD1. Germline trimming cut 7 bases from V and 6 bases from J; bases unmatched to any gene: 8. This CDR3 contains 13 residues. Germline lookup yields CDR1 MDHEN and CDR2 SYDVKM.

Comment on this clonotype: Given a much more abundant clone one base away, this may be a read error. The chain recombines TRBV6-5 with TRBJ2-1; 7 nucleotides match TRBD1. The CDR3 is made up of 14 amino acids. After removal of 2 bases from V and 10 bases from J, the junction contained 8 bases not matched to a gene. CDR1 is MNHEY and CDR2 is SVGAGI in the germline V gene. CDR3 sequence: CASSYAGGTYEQFF. The CDR3 nucleotides read TGTGCCAGCAGTTACGCAGGGGGAACCTACGAGCAGTTCTTC.

The rearrangement joins TRBV12-3 or TRBV12-4 to TRBJ1-4; D is perhaps TRBD1 (5 bases). Trimming shortened V by 4 bases and J by 5 bases, and 11 bases separated the two germline ends. This CDR3 region has 14 residues. CDR3 nucleotides: TGTGCCAGCAGTTCCGGGACGGAAAATGAAAAACTGTTTTTT. It is translated as CASSSGTENEKLFF.

The chain is built from TRBV7-2 and TRBJ2-3; D may match TRBD1 or TRBD2 (6 bases each). This CDR3 is 15 amino acids long. V gave up 3 bases and J gave up 5 bases, with 15 bases separating them. Per the germline V gene, CDR1 is SGHTA and CDR2 is FQGNSA. The CDR3 loop is CASSFRGGGRDTQYF. Written as DNA, the CDR3 is TGTGCCAGCAGCTTCCGAGGGGGAGGAAGAGATACGCAGTATTTT.

The rearrangement uses TRBV7-6 and TRBJ2-5, with 7 bases lining up with TRBD2. The CDR3 covers 14 residues. Per germline, CDR1 SGHVS and CDR2 FNYEAQ. Trimming at V came to 4 bases and at J to 0 bases, leaving 2 bases not matched to a gene. The CDR3 coding sequence is TGTGCCAGCAGCTCAGGGACTAACCAAGAGACCCAGTACTTC. This gives the protein CASSSGTNQETQYF.

The rearrangement links TRBV7-3 to TRBJ2-1; possibly TRBD1 for D (5 bases). From germline, CDR1 is SGHTA and CDR2 FQGTGA. CDR3 length: 15 residues. Trimming left V 2 bases short and J 3 bases short, with 11 bases between. In DNA form, the CDR3 reads TGTGCCAGCAGCTTAGAACAGGCGAACTACAATGAGCAGTTCTTC. Its protein is CASSLEQANYNEQFF. The variable domain in full, completed from reference TRBV7-3 and TRBJ2-1, reads GAGVSQTPSNKVTEKGKYVELRCDPISGHTALYWYRQSLGQGPEFLIYFQGTGAADDSGLPNDRFFAVRPEGSVSTLKIQRTERGDSAVYLCASSLEQANYNEQFFGPGTRLTVL.

The gene calls are TRBV29-1 and TRBJ1-4; 8 nucleotides align to TRBD1. The CDR3 totals 13 residues. V was pared by 3 bases and J by 4 bases, with 1 base of the junction left unmatched. Germline CDR1 is SQVTM and CDR2 is ANQGSEA. CDR3 DNA: TGCAGCGTTGAGGACAGGGATAATGAAAAACTGTTTTTT. Encoded protein: CSVEDRDNEKLFF.

The chain uses TRBV29-1 and TRBJ2-7; tentatively, D is TRBD2 (6 bases). Germline V gene sequence: CDR1 SQVTM, CDR2 ANQGSEA. V shed 7 bases and J shed 2 bases, with 9 bases lying between them. There are 11 residues in the CDR3. CDR3 in DNA: TGCAGCGCCGGAGGGCCCTACGAGCAGTACTTC. Translated, it gives CSAGGPYEQYF.

V gene TRBV7-2 combines with J gene TRBJ2-6, with 8 bases matching TRBD2. The V and J ends lost 1 base and 1 base, in that order; junction bases with no gene match: 6. The CDR3 is 18 amino acids. In germline, CDR1 is SGHTA, CDR2 FQGNSA. The CDR3 loop reads CASSLDPGGPSGANVLTF. CDR3 bases: TGTGCCAGCAGCTTAGACCCGGGGGGGCCATCTGGGGCCAACGTCCTGACTTTC.

The rearrangement links TRBV3-1 to TRBJ2-3, with D possibly being TRBD1 (6 bases). Germline V gene lookup returns CDR1 LGHDT and CDR2 YNNKEL (reference sequence). The CDR3 has 15 amino acids. The V end lost 4 bases, the J end lost 2 bases, and 13 bases lay between the germline ends. The CDR3 spells CASSPRGVVTDTQYF. CDR3 nucleotide sequence: TGTGCCAGCAGCCCCAGGGGAGTAGTCACAGATACGCAGTATTTT.

This clonotype was found a few times. This chain joins TRBV9 and TRBJ2-1; D is ambiguous. This CDR3 is built from 16 residues. Per germline, CDR1 SGDLS and CDR2 YYNGEE. Trimming stripped 4 bases from V and 0 bases from J, with 14 bases between. This chain's CDR3 is CASSPRSSSSYNEQFF. CDR3 DNA sequence: TGTGCCAGCAGCCCAAGAAGCTCTTCCTCCTACAATGAGCAGTTCTTC.

This clonotype was detected a few times. The rearrangement uses TRBV25-1 and TRBJ2-7; TRBD1 agrees at 8 bases. Trimming cost V 7 bases and J 2 bases; bases outside gene matches: 7. The germline V gene has CDR1 MGHDK and CDR2 SYGVNS. The CDR3 is made up of 14 amino acids. The CDR3 protein is CASIPDRAPYEQYF. DNA for the CDR3: TGTGCCAGCATACCGGACAGGGCCCCCTACGAGCAGTACTTC.

This chain joins TRBV7-2 and TRBJ1-2; D might be TRBD1 (5 bases). Per germline, CDR1 SGHTA and CDR2 FQGNSA. The ends were cut back, 1 base at V and 5 bases at J, with 20 bases in the middle. This CDR3 spans 17 amino acids. CDR3 DNA sequence: TGTGCCAGCAGCTTAGATAGTGGCGGGGGAGGATTGTATGGCTACACCTTC. It translates to CASSLDSGGGGLYGYTF.

J is TRBJ2-7 and V is TRBV7-9, with D perhaps TRBD1 (7 bases). CDR3 length: 15 amino acids. Looked up from germline, CDR1 is SEHNR and CDR2 is FQNEAQ (reference sequence). Trimming pared 5 bases from V and 3 bases from J, leaving 17 bases between. The CDR3 loop reads CASSPVGQDYYEQYF. The CDR3 bases are TGTGCCAGCAGCCCAGTCGGACAGGACTACTACGAGCAGTACTTC.

This clonotype was seen only a few times. The chain recombines TRBV7-9 with TRBJ2-7; no reliable D call. CDR1 and CDR2 (germline): SEHNR, FQNEAQ (reference sequence). The CDR3 runs 15 residues. V gave up 8 bases and J gave up 1 base, with 18 bases separating them. DNA for the CDR3: TGTGCCAGCGCCCCTTTTGACGGTGGGTCCTACGAGCAGTACTTC. Residues: CASAPFDGGSYEQYF. Together with reference TRBV7-9 and TRBJ2-7, the CDR3 gives the full variable domain: DTGVSQNPRHKITKRGQNVTFRCDPISEHNRLYWYRQTLGQGPEFLTYFQNEAQLEKSRLLSDRFSAERPKGSFSTLEIQRTEQGDSAMYLCASAPFDGGSYEQYFGPGTRLTVT.

The chain carries TRBV6-6 and TRBJ2-6, with D possibly being TRBD1 (7 bases). The V and J ends lost 5 bases and 1 base respectively, with 12 bases between them. The CDR3 is made up of 16 amino acids. Germline loops: CDR1 MNHNY, CDR2 SVGAGI (reference sequence). CDR3 protein: CASSQTGRSGANVLTF. The CDR3 DNA reads as TGTGCCAGCAGTCAGACAGGGAGGTCTGGGGCCAACGTCCTGACTTTC.

This clonotype was seen only a few times. The J gene is TRBJ2-3, the V gene TRBV29-1; D tentatively reads TRBD1 or TRBD2 (6 bases each). CDR3 length: 13 amino acids. Germline V gene lookup returns CDR1 SQVTM and CDR2 ANQGSEA. Trimming pared 1 base from V and 13 bases from J, leaving 18 bases between. The DNA of the CDR3 is TGCAGCGTTGAAGTTGTAGGGGGGAAGTTAGAGTATTTT. Translated, it gives CSVEVVGGKLEYF.

The chain links TRBV5-1 to TRBJ2-5, with TRBD1 as a possible D gene (6 bases). Trimming shortened V by 4 bases and J by 2 bases, and 12 bases separated the two germline ends. Germline V gives CDR1 SGHRS, CDR2 YFSETQ. The CDR3 is made up of 14 amino acids. The CDR3 nucleotides read TGCGCCAGCAGCGTTCAGGGGATACAAGAGACCCAGTACTTC. It yields the protein CASSVQGIQETQYF.

V is TRBV4-1 and J is TRBJ2-4; TRBD1 might be the D (6 bases). V dropped 6 bases and J dropped 13 bases, with 22 bases sitting between them. The V gene's germline CDR1 is MGHRA and CDR2 YSYEKL. The CDR3 runs to 14 residues. The CDR3 DNA reads TGCGCCAGCAGTTACCCGGGACAATCGGAGGAGCAGTACTTC. This sequence encodes CASSYPGQSEEQYF.

This clonotype was observed a few times. The rearrangement uses TRBV29-1 and TRBJ2-5, with D possibly being TRBD1 (6 bases). V was clipped by 2 bases and J by 4 bases, with 11 bases between them. Germline loops: CDR1 SQVTM, CDR2 ANQGSEA. The CDR3 has 13 residues. The CDR3 DNA is TGCAGCGTTGAAACAGGGTTGGGAGAGACCCAGTACTTC. It translates to CSVETGLGETQYF.

The genes are TRBV5-6 and TRBJ2-1; 10 nucleotides line up with TRBD2. The ends lost 2 bases at V and 6 bases at J; junction bases unmatched: 5. CDR3 length equals 15 residues. Germline loops: CDR1 SGHDT, CDR2 YYEEEE. The CDR3 protein is CASSFLAGARNEQFF. The CDR3 DNA sequence: TGTGCCAGCAGCTTCCTAGCGGGAGCTCGCAATGAGCAGTTCTTC.

This rearrangement joins TRBV27 to TRBJ2-3, with D perhaps matching TRBD1 (6 bases). From germline, CDR1 is MNHEY and CDR2 SMNVEV (reference sequence). This CDR3 is built from 17 residues. V dropped 6 bases and J dropped 2 bases, with 21 bases sitting between them. CDR3 coding DNA: TGTGCCAGCAGGCCTCTATACCGGGACAAATACACAGATACGCAGTATTTT. As protein: CASRPLYRDKYTDTQYF.